These 27 T cell receptor beta chains share one sample of origin, sequenced in a study of Graves' ophthalmopathy and Graves' hyperthyroidism. TCR beta CDR3 regions were amplified from RNA transcripts. An initial RT-PCR round employing HTBI primers preceded a second-round multiplex PCR. TCRdb re-analysed the multiplex PCR reads in MiXCR, keeping a single row per CDR3 protein. The table lists about 700,000 distinct CDR3 sequences, about 38% of them singletons. The sequenced material came from peripheral blood. The receptors shown here come from an adult man with Graves' ophthalmopathy.

V usage is TRBV11-1 and J usage is TRBJ1-4; D ambiguous. Germline V gives CDR1 SGHAT, CDR2 FQDESV (reference sequence). V was pared by 5 bases and J by 6 bases, with 13 bases between. CDR3 length: 14 residues. The CDR3 protein is CASSPHMDDEKLFF. CDR3 sequence (DNA): TGTGCCAGCAGCCCCCACATGGATGATGAAAAACTGTTTTTT.

This clonotype has at least ten counts. The chain couples TRBV12-3 or TRBV12-4 to TRBJ1-6; 7 bases are shared with TRBD1. This CDR3 contains 14 residues. Losses at the gene ends were 5 bases for V and 9 bases for J; bases not matched to a gene: 7. Here the CDR3 DNA reads TGTGCCAGCAGTCCCACAGGGGCGGCTTCACCCCTCCACTTT. Its protein is CASSPTGAASPLHF.

This clonotype was seen at least ten times. The chain employs TRBV27 and TRBJ1-5; D is perhaps TRBD1 (6 bases). Germline loops: CDR1 MNHEY, CDR2 SMNVEV (reference sequence). Trimming stripped 5 bases from V and 7 bases from J, with 12 bases between. There are 13 residues in the CDR3. The CDR3 region has the DNA TGTGCCAGCAGTCCAATACAGGGCCAGCCCCAGCATTTT. Translation gives CASSPIQGQPQHF.

This clonotype appeared a single time. The chain employs TRBV15 and TRBJ2-2; D remains ambiguous. This CDR3 has 17 amino acids. Deletions cut 4 bases from V and 4 bases from J, with 19 bases between. The germline V gene encodes CDR1 LNHNV and CDR2 YYDKDF (reference sequence). The CDR3 here is CATSKDPDEQFTGELFF. CDR3 bases: TGTGCCACCAGCAAAGACCCAGATGAGCAGTTCACCGGGGAGCTGTTTTTT.

This clonotype occurred a few times. One junction end disagrees with the germline gene, perhaps due to a read error. This chain joins TRBV19 and TRBJ1-3; weak D call: TRBD1 (5 bases). The germline gives CDR1 LNHDA, CDR2 SQIVND (reference sequence). The CDR3 length is 15 residues. This chain's CDR3 is CASSPWVGTGTTIYF. The CDR3, as DNA: TGTGCCAGTAGCCCTTGGGTAGGGACGGGAACCACCATATATTTT.

This clonotype was detected ten times or more. V and J are TRBV19 and TRBJ1-4; D perhaps matches TRBD1 (5 bases). CDR3 size: 15 residues. Germline loops: CDR1 LNHDA, CDR2 SQIVND (reference sequence). V was cut by 3 bases and J by 7 bases, with 15 bases left in between. As DNA, the CDR3 is TGTGCCAGTAGTATGGGGCGGCCACCAGGTGAAAAACTGTTTTTT. Protein: CASSMGRPPGEKLFF. Looking up the rest from reference TRBV19 and TRBJ1-4 gives the full variable domain: DGGITQSPKYLFRKEGQNVTLSCEQNLNHDAMYWYRQDPGQGLRLIYYSQIVNDFQKGDIAEGYSVSREKKESFPLTVTSAQKNPTAFYLCASSMGRPPGEKLFFGSGTQLSVL.

This clonotype was picked up a small number of times. V usage is TRBV7-9 and J usage is TRBJ2-7; the D gene is possibly TRBD2 (6 bases). The CDR3 has 13 amino acids. Trimming removed 5 bases from V and 7 bases from J, with 15 bases in between. Germline loops: CDR1 SEHNR, CDR2 FQNEAQ (reference sequence). CDR3 in DNA: TGTGCCAGCAGCCAAGATGGGGCGGGGGAGCAGTACTTC. The encoded protein is CASSQDGAGEQYF.

This clonotype was found once. The chain recombines TRBV20-1 with TRBJ1-5; TRBD1 matches 10 bases. Trimming took 5 bases from V and 7 from J; bases not matched to a gene: 8. The CDR3 is 14 amino acids. Germline CDR1 reads DFQATT; CDR2 reads SNEGSKA (reference sequence). CDR3 amino acids: CSAGSGTGEQPQHF. As DNA, the CDR3 is TGCAGTGCTGGCAGCGGGACAGGGGAGCAGCCCCAGCATTTT.

This chain uses TRBV20-1 with TRBJ1-3; D may be TRBD1 (5 bases). V lost 4 bases, J lost 1 base, and 14 bases lay in between. The CDR3 is 15 residues long. The germline CDR1 and CDR2 sequences are DFQATT and SNEGSKA (reference sequence). CDR3 protein: CSATGRRGSGNTIYF. The CDR3 nucleotides are TGCAGTGCTACGGGACGCAGAGGATCTGGAAACACCATATATTTT.

This clonotype came up once. Being one base from a much bigger clone, this may be a read error. This chain uses TRBV9 with TRBJ2-7, with D possibly TRBD1 on 6 matching bases. The CDR3 runs 15 residues. The V end was cut by 4 bases, the J end by 1 base, with 15 bases between. Germline V gives CDR1 SGDLS, CDR2 YYNGEE. As DNA, the CDR3 is TGTGCCAGCAGCCAAACACAGGGACAATCCTACGAGCAGTACTTC. It yields the protein CASSQTQGQSYEQYF.

This clonotype has a count of ten or more. The chain is built from TRBV7-8 and TRBJ2-5; TRBD2 matches at 13 bases. Germline assignment: CDR1 SGHVS and CDR2 FQNEAQ. The V and J ends lost 5 bases and 1 base, in that order; junction bases with no gene match: 4. The length of the CDR3 is 16 residues. As DNA, the CDR3 is TGTGCCAGCAGCCGGACTAGCGGGGGAATCCAAGAGACCCAGTACTTC. It codes for CASSRTSGGIQETQYF. The whole variable domain, remainder taken from reference TRBV7-8 and TRBJ2-5, is GAGVSQSPRYKVAKRGQDVALRCDPISGHVSLFWYQQALGQGPEFLTYFQNEAQLDKSGLPSDRFFAERPEGSVSTLKIQRTQQEDSAVYLCASSRTSGGIQETQYFGPGTRLLVL.

This clonotype came up many times. This sequence joins TRBV7-9 and TRBJ1-3, with a tentative D call TRBD1 (6 bases). CDR3 size: 17 residues. V was cut by 5 bases and J by 0 bases, with 17 bases left in between. Germline loops: CDR1 SEHNR, CDR2 FQNEAQ (reference sequence). Here the CDR3 DNA reads TGTGCCAGCAGCAACCTCAACACGGACAGCTCTGGAAACACCATATATTTT. Amino acid sequence: CASSNLNTDSSGNTIYF.

The V and J genes are TRBV12-3 or TRBV12-4 and TRBJ2-7, with unresolved D. Between the trimmed V and J ends, which lost 6 bases and 2 bases, there was a span of 17 bases. The CDR3 runs 15 residues. The CDR3 spells CASSRWATGTYEQYF. The CDR3 nucleotides are TGTGCCAGCAGCCGGTGGGCCACTGGGACCTACGAGCAGTACTTC.

This clonotype was seen a handful of times. The gene calls are TRBV25-1 and TRBJ1-1; 9 bases are a match to TRBD1. The CDR3 loop spans 17 amino acids. V lost 6 bases and J lost 1; bases outside the gene matches: 12. The germline V gene has CDR1 MGHDK and CDR2 SYGVNS. In DNA, the CDR3 is TGTGCCAGCAGCTGGCGGGACAGGGATACCCCGAACACTGAAGCTTTCTTT. It translates to CASSWRDRDTPNTEAFF.

With regard to this clonotype: At one end, the junction sequence differs from germline, possibly due to a read error. The gene calls are TRBV7-9 and TRBJ1-1; TRBD1 agrees at 7 bases. The CDR3 runs 15 residues. CDR1 and CDR2 from the germline V gene are SEHNR and FQNEAQ (reference sequence). This CDR3 is CASSLRLDRNIEAFF. CDR3 in DNA: TGTGCCAGCAGCTTAAGGCTGGACAGGAACATTGAAGCTTTCTTT.

This clonotype was detected ten times or more. The chain has TRBV10-3 and TRBJ2-5; the D gene could be TRBD1 or TRBD2 (6 bases each). Germline V CDR1 and CDR2: ENHRY, SYGVKD. CDR3 length: 14 residues. Trimming stripped 8 bases from V and 3 bases from J, with 16 bases between. CDR3 sequence: CAIRNAGTKETQYF. The DNA for the CDR3 is TGTGCCATCCGAAACGCGGGGACAAAAGAGACCCAGTACTTC.

The genes are TRBV3-1 and TRBJ1-5; D gene uncertain. CDR1 LGHDT and CDR2 YNNKEL come from the germline V gene (reference sequence). V dropped 1 base and J dropped 3 bases, with 7 bases sitting between them. This CDR3 has 14 residues. The CDR3 region is CASSQAGLNQPQHF. The CDR3 DNA is TGTGCCAGCAGCCAAGCAGGCCTCAATCAGCCCCAGCATTTT.

In the case of this clonotype: A read error may be the cause here, since a much bigger clone is one base away. The genes are TRBV25-1 and TRBJ1-1; D ambiguous. Germline V CDR1 and CDR2: MGHDK, SYGVNS. The V end lost 2 bases, the J end lost 3 bases, and 7 bases lay between the germline ends. The CDR3 is 13 residues long. CDR3 DNA: TGTGCCAGCAGTGAAGGGAGGTACACTGAAGCTTTCTTT. Its protein is CASSEGRYTEAFF.

This clonotype occurred many times. The chain joins TRBV6-6 to TRBJ1-5; D uncertain. The germline V and J ends were trimmed by 2 bases and 4 bases, with 6 bases remaining between them. The germline gives CDR1 MNHNY, CDR2 SVGAGI (reference sequence). CDR3 length: 13 amino acids. The CDR3 loop reads CASSYGFNQPQHF. CDR3 nucleotides: TGTGCCAGCAGTTACGGGTTTAATCAGCCCCAGCATTTT.

V gene TRBV10-3 combines with J gene TRBJ1-3, with D maybe TRBD1 (5 bases). Trimming cost V 6 bases and J 4 bases, with 13 bases left between them. There are 14 residues in the CDR3. From germline, CDR1 is ENHRY and CDR2 SYGVKD. CDR3 sequence: CAISRDSTGNTIYF. CDR3 in DNA: TGTGCCATCAGCCGGGACTCCACCGGAAACACCATATATTTT.

The chain carries TRBV25-1 and TRBJ1-1; 10 positions agree with TRBD1. Germline values: CDR1 MGHDK, CDR2 SYGVNS. V was pared by 8 bases and J by 13 bases, with 19 bases of the junction left unmatched. The CDR3 consists of 15 residues. CDR3 sequence reads: CASPGTGEVRSIGFF. DNA of the CDR3: TGTGCCAGCCCCGGGACAGGGGAGGTCAGGAGTATCGGTTTCTTT. Full variable domain (remainder filled in from reference TRBV25-1 and TRBJ1-1): EADIYQTPRYLVIGTGKKITLECSQTMGHDKMYWYQQDPGMELHLIHYSYGVNSTEKGDLSSESTVSRIRTEHFPLTLESARPSHTSQYLCASPGTGEVRSIGFFGQGTRLTVV.

This rearrangement joins TRBV10-3 to TRBJ1-5; 7 positions agree with TRBD1. The CDR3 contains 16 residues. CDR1 is ENHRY and CDR2 is SYGVKD in the germline V gene. The V segment lost 0 bases and the J segment 11 bases; nucleotides outside the gene matches: 13. CDR3 DNA sequence: TGTGCCATCAGTGAGTCGATGAAAGGGGGCACCGAGACCCAGCATTTT. Its protein is CAISESMKGGTETQHF.

Details on this clonotype: One end of the junction is discordant with germline, which a read error may explain. This chain joins TRBV25-1 and TRBJ1-2, with D hard to call. Germline V lookup: CDR1 MGHDK, CDR2 SYGVNS. The CDR3 loop spans 12 amino acids. The CDR3 loop is CASLAGLGGHTF. Here the CDR3 DNA reads TGTGCCAGCTTGGCGGGATTGGGTGGCCACACCTTC.

This clonotype showed up many times. The CDR3 here is CASSQEGAGLNSPLHF. The CDR3, as DNA: TGCGCCAGCAGCCAAGAAGGCGCAGGGCTGAATTCACCCCTCCACTTT. V is TRBV4-1 and J is TRBJ1-6; TRBD1 is a possible D gene (5 bases). Trimming cost V 0 bases and J 7 bases, with 13 bases left between them. Per the germline V gene, CDR1 is MGHRA and CDR2 is YSYEKL. The CDR3 runs 16 residues.

J is TRBJ2-2 and V is TRBV12-3 or TRBV12-4; 9 nucleotides line up with TRBD1. Unmatched junction bases numbered 8, after V lost 6 bases and J lost 3 bases. CDR3 size: 16 residues. The CDR3 region is CASRTTDRGYTGELFF. The DNA of the CDR3 is TGTGCCAGCAGGACCACGGACAGGGGTTACACCGGGGAGCTGTTTTTT.

The sample holds many counts of this clonotype. J is TRBJ1-4 and V is TRBV27; D remains unclear. The germline V and J ends were trimmed by 1 base and 3 bases, with 9 bases remaining between them. CDR3 length: 15 residues. In germline, CDR1 is MNHEY, CDR2 SMNVEV (reference sequence). For the CDR3, the DNA is TGTGCCAGCAGTTTATACGGACCCCCTAATGAAAAACTGTTTTTT. Encoded protein: CASSLYGPPNEKLFF.

This clonotype appeared once. The chain has TRBV25-1 and TRBJ2-2, with D uncertain. The V gene lost 6 bases and the J gene lost 1 base, with 12 bases spanning the gap. From germline, CDR1 is MGHDK and CDR2 SYGVNS. There are 15 residues in the CDR3. The CDR3 nucleotides read TGTGCCAGCAGCTCCGGGTGGGGGAACACCGGGGAGCTGTTTTTT. This codes for CASSSGWGNTGELFF.